This T cell receptor (beta chain) originates from a study of cytomegalovirus exposure and HLA in healthy donors. Profiled with immunoSEQ multiplex PCR; TCRdb holds only in-frame clones, not every one. The sample yields approximately 200,000 clones, about 89% seen once. From germline, CDR1 is MNHEY and CDR2 SMNVEV (reference sequence). The CDR3 is 16 amino acids. Trimming took off 3 bases at V and 0 bases at J, with 14 bases between the two ends. The TCR originated in a woman younger than 35 in good health and CMV-seronegative. V is TRBV27 and J is TRBJ1-2; maybe TRBD1 (6 bases). The material sequenced was PBMCs. DNA for the CDR3: TGTGCCAGCAGTTTTGAGGCCAAGGGGGCTAACTATGGCTACACCTTC. Translating it yields CASSFEAKGANYGYTF.